These 6 T cell receptor beta chains were sequenced from one sample in a study of cytotoxic CD8 clonotypes in ibrutinib-treated CLL. The assay was immunoSEQ multiplex PCR, and TCRdb's table has in-frame clones only and misses some. Of about 40,000 clones listed, about three quarters are singletons. The sample in question was PBMCs, obtained at disease progression, from a patient treated with ibrutinib. Receptor source: a human donor with chronic lymphocytic leukemia.

The V gene is TRBV5-1, the J gene TRBJ2-7; TRBD2 aligns across 11 bases. V lost 2 bases, J lost 4 bases, and 8 bases stayed unmatched. The CDR3 runs 16 residues. Germline loops: CDR1 SGHRS, CDR2 YFSETQ. As DNA, the CDR3 is TGCGCCAGCAGCTTTGGGTTCACTAGCGGGGGATACGAGCAGTACTTC. Protein: CASSFGFTSGGYEQYF. The entire variable domain, with the rest obtained from reference TRBV5-1 and TRBJ2-7, is as follows: KAGVTQTPRYLIKTRGQQVTLSCSPISGHRSVSWYQQTPGQGLQFLFEYFSETQRNKGNFPGRFSGRQFSNSRSEMNVSTLELGDSALYLCASSFGFTSGGYEQYFGPGTRLTVT.

The chain employs TRBV6-5 and TRBJ2-2, with D perhaps TRBD1 (6 bases). Germline CDR1 and CDR2: MNHEY and SVGAGI. The CDR3 sequence is 14 residues long. V shed 6 bases and J shed 8 bases, with 16 bases lying between them. CDR3 residues: CASSRRQAQGELFF. The DNA for the CDR3 is TGTGCCAGCAGCCGCAGACAGGCCCAAGGGGAGCTGTTTTTT.

The V call is TRBV7-2, the J call TRBJ2-7; a weak D match, TRBD2 (5 bases). Germline CDR1 and CDR2: SGHTA and FQGNSA. V lost 2 bases, J lost 8 bases, and 19 bases lay in between. CDR3 length: 15 residues. This chain's CDR3 is CASSLLAGASRKQYF. The CDR3 nucleotides read TGTGCCAGCAGCTTATTGGCGGGTGCCTCCAGAAAGCAGTACTTC. Combining the CDR3 with reference TRBV7-2 and TRBJ2-7 gives the whole variable domain GAGVSQSPSNKVTEKGKDVELRCDPISGHTALYWYRQSLGQGLEFLIYFQGNSAPDKSGLPSDRFSAERTGGSVSTLTIQRTQQEDSAVYLCASSLLAGASRKQYFGPGTRLTVT.

This clone was detected a few times. V usage is TRBV5-5 and J usage is TRBJ1-2; D uncertain. V was cut by 4 bases and J by 0 bases, with 7 bases left in between. CDR1 is SGHKS, CDR2 YYEKEE, per germline (reference sequence). The CDR3 covers 13 residues. CDR3: CASSPIPNYGYTF. The DNA for the CDR3 is TGTGCCAGCAGCCCCATACCTAACTATGGCTACACCTTC.

The chain combines TRBV5-1 with TRBJ1-4; D possibly corresponds to TRBD1 (5 bases). V lost 4 bases, J lost 5 bases, and 21 bases lay in between. The germline V gene has CDR1 SGHRS and CDR2 YFSETQ. The CDR3 runs to 17 residues. The CDR3 sequence: CASSGRDGGSRNEKLFF. The CDR3 DNA reads TGCGCCAGCAGCGGCCGGGACGGCGGGTCTCGAAATGAAAAACTGTTTTTT.

The rearrangement joins TRBV9 to TRBJ2-3; 7 nucleotides line up with TRBD1. With 6 bases clipped from V and 2 bases from J, the junction kept 9 bases outside the gene matches. This CDR3 contains 15 residues. Germline V lookup: CDR1 SGDLS, CDR2 YYNGEE. CDR3 loop: CASNPTDRATDTQYF. The CDR3 nucleotides are TGTGCCAGCAACCCAACCGACAGGGCCACAGATACGCAGTATTTT. The full variable domain, in which reference TRBV9 and TRBJ2-3 provide the parts outside the CDR3, is DSGVTQTPKHLITATGQRVTLRCSPRSGDLSVYWYQQSLDQGLQFLIQYYNGEERAKGNILERFSAQQFPDLHSELNLSSLELGDSALYFCASNPTDRATDTQYFGPGTRLTVL.